The clone carrying this T cell receptor (beta chain) appeared a few times. Each CDR3 protein is one row after TCRdb ran MiXCR on the PCR reads. The table records 490,000 or so distinct CDR3 sequences, about 20% of them present only once. This record belongs to a study of molecular identifiers for immune sequencing clone quantification. Germline CDR1 and CDR2: SEHNR and FQNEAQ (reference sequence). With 1 base removed from V and 0 bases from J, the gap between germline ends came to 16 bases. This CDR3 spans 18 amino acids. The chain couples TRBV7-9 to TRBJ1-5, with D maybe TRBD1 (5 bases). The TCR sequence derives from a human donor in good health. Some libraries in this study had Jurkat cell RNA spiked in. The sequenced sample was naive CD8+ T cells from blood, with Jurkat cell RNA spiked in. Documented subset: FACS-sorted CD8+CD4-CCR7+CD45RA+ naive T cells. The CDR3 loop reads CASSLGPGQGISNQPQHF. In DNA, the CDR3 is TGTGCCAGCAGCTTAGGCCCCGGACAAGGGATTAGCAATCAGCCCCAGCATTTT.